This TCR beta chain was observed in a study of human T cells and chemical hapten exposure (dated by TCRdb to the early 2020s). About the study as a whole: For sensitization, 2% DPC in acetone was applied to a 2 cm by 2 cm area of upper inner arm skin. Throughout the approximately 25-week study period, patients were also given weekly therapeutic DPC doses on the scalp. Patch tests used Finn chambers with 0.01% DPC on the upper back, scored after 6 days by International Contact Dermatitis Research Group standards. Alopecia areata with under or over 50% scalp involvement, alopecia totalis and alopecia universalis were represented in the patient cohort, which was mostly female. The libraries were sequenced as a pool, and the TCR yield per sample differed mostly because of small variations in library volumes within the pool. The study tracked peripheral blood TCR repertoire changes in vivo during primary and secondary sensitization to the hapten diphenylcyclopropenone (DPC) in alopecia patients. Blood samples were taken from patients before sensitization (week 0) and then at 2, 6 and about 24 weeks after DPC sensitization. Under 30 alopecia patients gave blood for TCR sequencing at one to four time points (pre-sensitization, 2, 6 and 24 weeks). Beyond this particular receptor, the publication reports: Patch test score was positively correlated with the number of PT1 expanded TCRs, with significance at thresholds 8, 16 and 32 but not at 4. Repeated subsampling changed both the strength of the expansion versus patch-test correlation and the threshold at which the correlation became significant. Compared with pre-sensitization or healthy control sets, expanded TCRs formed significantly more large CDR3 similarity clusters, which is consistent with antigen-driven responses. Because every patient had alopecia, a presumed autoimmune disease, the patients' immune response might differ from that of healthy individuals. DPC sensitization did not change how many TCRs were above 1 in 1000 frequency, and no evidence was found of alterations in global repertoire structure.

Details on this clonotype: It has no known antigen specificity. No base quality values were provided; no much bigger clone lies one nucleotide off.

Receptors were amplified or captured by RACE. TCRdb lists the instrument as NextSeq 500. Library preparation attached unique molecular identifiers to individual cDNA molecules for quantitative, reproducible TCR counting. For every blood RNA sample, sequencing covered both the TCR alpha and TCR beta chains. In the original analysis: Samples had a median of roughly 91,000 TCRs, with a range from roughly 23,224 to 700,000. V, J and CDR3 annotation of the TCR reads was carried out using the Decombinator software suite. Every sample was subsampled to the same number of TCRs (28,000) for the PS versus PT1 abundance plots. Expanded TCRs were defined as absent before sensitization and observed at least eight times at the 2-week time point. Using fastp trimming at Q25 and MiXCR clonotype assembly, TCRdb reanalyzed the public sequencing data and kept in-frame beta chains. Rows with one shared CDR3 protein collapse into an entry with the most common genes and DNA. For this entry, the V and J calls and clone size follow TCRdb and not the study's own pipeline. This sample comprises about 260,000 distinct CDR3 sequences, about 9.4% of them detected only once. The leading ten clones occupy 2% to 3% of the sample.

The time point tag for this specimen amounts to: pre-sensitization, week 0. Reading the label with the study, this specimen's treatment or condition is: therapeutic diphenylcyclopropenone sensitization with weekly scalp DPC. At every patch-test visit, the blood draw took place before the patch test was put on. Eligible patients were aged 18 to 70, diagnosed with alopecia, deemed suitable for DPC therapy, and excluded if pregnant. Total RNA was extracted from unfractionated whole blood that had been collected in Tempus Blood RNA tubes. There are 15 amino acids in the CDR3, from cysteine to phenylalanine inclusive. Just the 45-base CDR3 DNA is kept, in frame starting at base 1. Taken from the germline V gene, the CDR1 and CDR2 loops are SGHTA and FQGNSA. For this chain, trimming is 5 bases at the V end and 8 bases at the J end, and the number of junction bases without a gene match is 10.

The V and J genes are TRBV7-2 and TRBJ1-4, with 8 central nucleotides matching TRBD1. The specimen comprised whole blood, sampled in connection with sensitization to the hapten diphenylcyclopropenone (DPC). The origin of this receptor is a woman between 40 and 55 years old with alopecia areata. Some clones in this sample may be carry-over from other donors' samples. CDR3 region: CASSRSGGTVEKLFF. The DNA sequence is as follows: TGTGCCAGCAGCCGCTCAGGGGGCACGGTAGAAAAACTGTTTTTT.